This is a list of T cell receptor beta chains from one sample in a study of blood T cell repertoires in COVID-19. Profiled with immunoSEQ multiplex PCR; TCRdb holds only in-frame clones, not every one. This sample has 90,000 to 130,000 clones; about three quarters occur once, and the top ten carry 16%. Specimen: peripheral blood. Every receptor here comes from a woman older than 75 with active or convalescent COVID-19. The CDR3 runs from the conserved cysteine through the conserved F or W. D genes are given only for firm matches. A clone size is listed for some rows: how often the clone was seen (once, few, many), or a class if it is expanded.

size	D	J	V	DNA	CDR3
NA	TRBD1	TRBJ2-3	TRBV6-1	TGTGCCAGCAGACATACAGGGGTCCCCACAGATACGCAGTATTTT	CASRHTGVPTDTQYF
NA	NA	TRBJ2-1	TRBV16	TGTGCCAGCAGCCAATCCCGGAGTGGGAATGAGCAGTTCTTC	CASSQSRSGNEQFF
few	NA	TRBJ2-2	TRBV5-1	TGCGCCAGCAGCTTGGACTACACCGGGGAGCTGTTTTTT	CASSLDYTGELFF
NA	TRBD1	TRBJ1-1	TRBV7-3	TGTGCCAGCCGAGGGGGCTCGGGCACTGAAGCTTTCTTT	CASRGGSGTEAFF
once	NA	TRBJ2-1	TRBV14	TGTGCCAGCAGCCAAGATCTTTTGTGGGAGACCTACAATGAGCAGTTCTTC	CASSQDLLWETYNEQFF
NA	NA	TRBJ2-2	TRBV3-1/TRBV3-2	TGTGCCAGCAGCCAAAACGGGTACCGACCCCCCGGGGAGCTGTTTTTT	CASSQNGYRPPGELFF
NA	NA	TRBJ1-1	TRBV7-3	TGTGCCAGCAGCTTAAATCCCCCTCCAGGAACTGAAGCTTTCTTT	CASSLNPPPGTEAFF
NA	TRBD1	TRBJ1-1	TRBV11-2	TGTGCCAGCAGCGAAAGGACAGGGGGCATGAACACTGAAGCTTTCTTT	CASSERTGGMNTEAFF
NA	NA	TRBJ2-2	TRBV9	TGTGCCAGCAGCTCCCGCGCCGCGGGGTCGAACACCGGGGAGCTGTTTTTT	CASSSRAAGSNTGELFF
NA	NA	TRBJ1-3	TRBV5-4	TGTGCCAGCAGTCCGGGGGGGATTCAAAACACCATATATTTT	CASSPGGIQNTIYF
NA	NA	TRBJ1-4	TRBV5-1	TGCGCCAGCAGCTTCGGCGGGCCGAATGAAAAACTGTTTTTT	CASSFGGPNEKLFF
NA	TRBD1	TRBJ1-1	TRBV5-1	TGCGCCAGCAGCTTGCGAACAGGGGGGACTGAAGCTTTCTTT	CASSLRTGGTEAFF
NA	NA	TRBJ1-5	TRBV28	TGTGCCAGCAGTTTTCGGGACTCTCGCAATCAGCCCCAGCATTTT	CASSFRDSRNQPQHF
NA	NA	TRBJ2-3	TRBV7-2	TGTGCCAGCAGCCAGAACTGGGGGCCCTTCACAGATACGCAGTATTTT	CASSQNWGPFTDTQYF
NA	NA	TRBJ1-1	TRBV28	TGTGCCAGCACCCTTCGCGCCCGGGAGGTTTTCTTT	CASTLRAREVFF
few	TRBD1	TRBJ1-5	TRBV6-2/TRBV6-3	TGTGCCAGCAGTAAGGGACAGGGTGGAAGCAATCAGCCCCAGCATTTT	CASSKGQGGSNQPQHF
once	TRBD2	TRBJ2-7	TRBV10-3	TGTGCCATCAGTGGGGCTAGCGGGAGATGGGACGAGCAGTACTTC	CAISGASGRWDEQYF
NA	TRBD1	TRBJ1-2	TRBV7-9	TGTGCCAGCAGCCCCGTATGGACAGGGGGATTCGGTGGCTACACCTTC	CASSPVWTGGFGGYTF
NA	TRBD1	TRBJ2-1	TRBV7-2	TGTGCCAGCAGCTCCGACAGGGGGGGTTACAATGAGCAGTTCTTC	CASSSDRGGYNEQFF
few	NA	TRBJ2-2	TRBV28	TGTGCCAGCAGTTTATTAGGGGACAAGCACACCGGGGAGCTGTTTTTT	CASSLLGDKHTGELFF
once	TRBD1	TRBJ1-2	TRBV5-1	TGCGCCAGCAGCCCAGGGGACGGGACAGGGATATATGGCTACACCTTC	CASSPGDGTGIYGYTF
NA	TRBD2	TRBJ2-1	TRBV3-1/TRBV3-2	TGTGCCAGCAGCCCGGGGACTAGCGGAACATACAATGAGCAGTTCTTC	CASSPGTSGTYNEQFF